This T cell receptor beta chain was sequenced during a study of cytomegalovirus exposure and HLA in healthy donors (TCRdb year 2017). About the study as a whole: An earlier analysis of some 500 of the donors reported about 250 Gb of sequence data and some 120 million unique TCR beta sequences from 150 million to 200 million T cells. An early release covering more than 500 HLA-typed donors comprised roughly 300 gigabases of sequencing data and approximately 85 million unique TCR sequences. Of the roughly 400 genotyped donors, 81% were placed in the genetic ancestry cluster associated with self-reported Caucasian donors. The study aimed to test whether cataloging public T cell receptors could reveal signatures of past pathogen exposure. Using immunosequencing, the study profiled T cell repertoires from 500 to 800 subjects and related those repertoires to cytomegalovirus serostatus. Besides the first cohort of 500 to 700 subjects, a separate validation cohort made up of 120 different subjects was used. To predict cytomegalovirus infection status, the study brought together high-throughput TCR immunosequencing, statistical association of individual TCRs with disease status, and machine learning. In a later analysis, previously published TCR beta repertoires from 666 donors were re-analyzed and high-resolution HLA genotyping was added so that TCR occurrence patterns could be studied. Rather than drawing on any new phenotypic data, the later analysis identified candidate immune exposures from TCR beta sequences and the way those sequences occurred across donors. To decide whether each TCR beta V gene segment behaved as functional or pseudogenic, an earlier analysis of some 570 of the donors relied on high-throughput TCR beta sequencing. Donor age, sex, ethnicity and CMV serostatus were compiled alongside the repertoire data. Genome-wide SNP genotypes for about 60% of the roughly 670 donors were used in a later genetic analysis, which treated that subset as a discovery cohort. All discovery cohort repertoires had been generated using a single sequencing platform. Both class I and class II loci were covered by HLA typing, at four-digit resolution. The number of typed donors differed by locus: roughly 629-640 for A, B, C, DRB1 and DQB1; 522 for DQA1; approximately 600 for DPA1; and around 490 for DPB1. Because of strong linkage in the cohort, five DR-DQ haplotypes were treated as single units for association and clustering. Among around 400 genotyped donors of the cohort, an average of approximately 230,000 unique TCR beta nucleotide sequences were sequenced per donor, roughly 18% of them non-productive.

General conclusions and limits of the study: In a later genetic analysis, fewer N-insertions in productive TCRs were reported among donors in an Asian-associated ancestry cluster than the roughly 640-donor mean. The presence/absence analyses assumed that sequencing depth was roughly uniform across donors, and that assumption may not be true. In a later genetic analysis, a missense DCLRE1C variant was associated with V-gene and J-gene trimming of TCR beta chains, and the association was replicated in an independent cohort. Because counts were too low, about 15 rarely observed V segments, including chromosome 9 orphons, were left out of the earlier analysis of approximately 580 of the donors. In a later analysis, most CMV-associated TCR beta chains were found to appear HLA-restricted, with HLA associations seemingly driven largely by CMV exposure. The authors suggested that the approach could potentially be extended to other disease states and immunological phenotypes. Because the 87-base-pair reads could not distinguish some IMGT-functional V segments, including TRBV6-2 and TRBV6-3, those segments were excluded. A group of highly shared sequence variants was considered likely to be a technical artifact of the sequencing pipeline. For the cohort, immune exposure information was limited to CMV serostatus. Linkage disequilibrium might explain the correlated functional status among segregating V segments, but an unknown experimental factor could not be ruled out. The study listed 150 to 200 TCR beta chains as associated with cytomegalovirus. In a later analysis, the rate of TCR association differed among HLA loci, with DRB1 alleles having the most associated TCRs and HLA-C alleles having the fewest. At a false discovery rate of 0.05, a later analysis linked 16,000 or so TCR beta sequences to specific HLA alleles. In a later analysis, several top co-occurrence clusters were reported to appear linked to parvovirus B19, influenza, CMV and Epstein-Barr virus. In this cohort, only TCR beta chains were sequenced, and detectable features were limited by the absence of alpha or paired-chain data. Strong co-occurrence of HLA alleles, especially DR and DQ, made assigning TCR associations to individual alleles difficult. HLA typing was unavailable for some donors at each locus, so association tests used only the typed subset. A further reported finding was that TCR beta sequences accurately predicted the HLA-A and HLA-B alleles for most subjects in the first cohort. A few of the identified cytomegalovirus-associated TCR beta chains were confirmed in vitro to be specific for cytomegalovirus antigens. The classifier was reported to diagnose cytomegalovirus status with high specificity and sensitivity in both the original and validation cohorts. Most TCR sequences were observed very rarely across donors, whereas some public TCRs were present in many individuals. In a later analysis, HLA-associated TCR beta chains showed more clonal expansion and lower generation probabilities than non-associated chains that were equally common. An earlier analysis of 450 to 750 of the donors showed that most TCR beta V segments appeared in productive rearrangements either about 90% or about 30% of the time, which broadly matched IMGT annotations.

As concerns this clone: Its antigen is not yet known. One base away there is no much larger clone; base qualities are not given.

The cohort comprised around 700 healthy bone marrow donors. At the time of sampling, every cohort member was nominally healthy, though immune exposures that went unrecorded were likely present. The donor was CMV seronegative and belonged to the group of 350 to 400 seronegative cohort members. A peripheral blood sample was collected from each donor, and TCR beta sequencing was performed on peripheral blood mononuclear cells. Genomic DNA was extracted from the blood cell samples with the Qiagen DNeasy Blood Extraction Kit. Libraries were constructed by the immunoSEQ multiplex PCR assay. For the multiplex PCR, a mixture combining 60 forward primers for TCR Vbeta segments and 13 reverse primers for TCR Jbeta segments was used. A multiplex PCR assay on genomic DNA amplified the CDR3 region of rearranged TCR beta genes. Amplified TCR beta libraries were sequenced as 87-base-pair reads on the Illumina HiSeq System. From the authors' description of their analysis: Across the roughly 600 repertoires, a later analysis counted approximately 83 million unique TCR beta chains, roughly 11 million of which were shared by at least two donors. To remove PCR and sequencing errors, raw reads were error-corrected and collapsed into unique sequences using a nearest-neighbor algorithm that merged closely related sequences. To assign V, D and J gene segments, CDR3 sequences were aligned to IMGT reference sequences. For a sequence to be retained, a match of at least six nucleotides was required to both a V gene segment and a J gene segment. Rearrangements were called productive when the CDR3 lacked stop codons and stayed in frame with V and J; all others were non-productive. CDR3 was defined by IMGT convention, running from the second conserved V-encoded cysteine to the conserved J-encoded phenylalanine. In an earlier analysis of more than 550 of the donors, sequences lacking an unambiguous match to a single V gene segment were excluded. In an earlier analysis of a few hundred of the donors, a V segment was called functional when productive rearrangements were above 56.7%, and segregating when the standard deviation between donors exceeded 5%. A statistical classification framework was built for diagnosing cytomegalovirus status from the catalog of TCR beta chain sequences. A later analysis assigned V and J genes by comparing TCR nucleotide sequences with IMGT/GENE-DB human TR gene sequences. In a later analysis, CDR3 sequences and most-parsimonious VDJ recombination scenarios were assigned using the TCRdist pipeline. In a later analysis, each TCR beta chain was defined by its CDR3 amino acid sequence together with its V-gene family, and reads lacking a unique V-gene family were excluded. A later analysis removed several hundred highly shared, low-generation-probability nucleotide sequences to deal with suspected cross-contamination and a sequencing artifact. In a later analysis, a clonal expansion index for each public chain was calculated from normalized within-repertoire ranks of inferred template counts. Generation probabilities in a later analysis came from a VDJ recombination model fitted to out-of-frame rearrangements, and those results were checked against IGoR. Hypergeometric tests were used in a later analysis to score TCR-TCR, TCR-HLA and TCR-CMV co-occurrence, with a repertoire-size bias correction applied to the TCR pairs. To estimate false discovery rates, a later analysis permuted the HLA or CMV assignments 20 times. In a later analysis, co-occurring TCRs were grouped using DBSCAN, with TCRdist sequence similarity added in when clustering inside HLA-allele-positive subsets. Co-occurrence clustering excluded repertoires with fewer than 30,000 or more than 120,000 public chains, plus five with anomalous nucleotide sharing. Here the immuneACCESS table is served through TCRdb, limited to in-frame sequences with V and J called. Missing clones are a known gap in these copies; in checked studies unresolved V genes cover under half, and the rest lacks a known reason. D and trimming come from the DNA, and the V and J calls and clone size come from that table. A total of about 140,000 clones appear in this sample, roughly 72% of them only once. In total, the top ten clones hold 1.5% to 2% of the sample.

Counted from cysteine to phenylalanine, this CDR3 has 14 amino acids. Solely the CDR3 DNA is kept, with 42 bases framed from the first base. Trimming takes 4 bases off V and 9 bases off J; junction bases not matched to a gene: 11. CDR1 is given as MNHEY and CDR2 as SMNVEV, both from the germline V gene (reference sequence). This TCR derives from a man in his forties in good health and CMV-seronegative. What was sequenced was PBMCs. The rearrangement combines TRBV27 with TRBJ2-7; TRBD1 aligns with 8 central bases. The nucleotide sequence reads as follows: TGTGCCAGCAGTTCTCGGACAGGGCCCGCAGCGCAGTACTTC. The resulting protein is CASSSRTGPAAQYF.